This T cell receptor beta chain was found in a study of shared clonotypes between healthy human individuals. In the study overall: Three plates each covered CD4 naive and memory; CD8 naive two, CD8 memory one.

Subsets obtained from CD4+ cells comprised CD45RA+ naive and CD45RA-negative memory cells. Sequencing was performed with immunoSEQ multiplex PCR; in TCRdb, only in-frame clones are kept and a portion is missing. The sample shows about 2.5 million clones, around 92% of them seen only once. CDR3 length: 15 residues. The gene calls are TRBV21-1 and TRBJ2-7; TRBD2 is the table's D call and was not checked against the DNA. TRBV21-1 is a pseudogene segment. The sequenced sample was naive CD4+ T cells from PBMCs. Described subset: CD45RA+ positively selected. The receptor was isolated from a man aged 18 to 29 in good health. Some clones in this sample may be carry-over from other donors' samples. CDR3 DNA sequence: TGTGCCAGCAGCCTACCCGGGAGAGATAACTACGAGCAGTACTTC. It is translated as CASSLPGRDNYEQYF.